Each of the 18 T cell receptor beta chains below was sequenced from the same sample in a study of response to subunit inactivated influenza vaccine. One entry per CDR3 protein, called by TCRdb with MiXCR from the RT-PCR reads. This table has roughly 160,000 distinct CDR3 sequences, under 13% appearing once. The specimen comprised non-naive T cells sorted from PBMCs, sampled about 40 days after vaccination. The source is a man aged 45-65 years who received an inactivated influenza vaccine.

For this clonotype: The junction departs from germline at one end; a sequencing error may be responsible. The genes are TRBV7-9 and TRBJ2-1; 7 positions match TRBD2. The CDR3 is 15 residues long. The germline CDR1 and CDR2 sequences are SEHNR and FQNEAQ (reference sequence). In DNA form, the CDR3 reads TGTGCCAGCGGCCCGGGGCTAGCGGCTTACAATAAGCAGTTCTTC. It encodes CASGPGLAAYNKQFF.

The gene calls are TRBV5-6 and TRBJ2-7, with D hard to call. The CDR3 spans 15 residues. V was pared by 0 bases and J by 0 bases, with 10 bases between. Germline V gene data show CDR1 as SGHDT and CDR2 as YYEEEE. Here the CDR3 reads CASSLALFSSYEQYF. The CDR3 DNA reads as TGTGCCAGCAGCTTGGCGTTGTTCAGCTCCTACGAGCAGTACTTC.

This sequence joins TRBV19 and TRBJ1-5; no definite D call. Deletions cut 5 bases from V and 8 bases from J, with 10 bases between. Germline values: CDR1 LNHDA, CDR2 SQIVND (reference sequence). This CDR3 comprises 12 residues. The CDR3 DNA reads as TGTGCCAGTAGTCGTCTCCGGGAGCCCCAGCATTTT. This translates into CASSRLREPQHF.

This clonotype was seen a handful of times. Relative to the germline gene, one junction end is altered; a read error may explain this. The genes are TRBV6-1 and TRBJ1-1, with TRBD1 identical over 7 bases. This CDR3 has 13 residues. Germline-derived CDR1 and CDR2 are MNHNS and SASEGT. Written as DNA, the CDR3 is TGTGCCAGCAGTAGAGGGGGCTCCACTGAAGCCTTCTTT. Amino acids: CASSRGGSTEAFF.

This chain links TRBV5-1 with TRBJ2-5; TRBD1 matches at 7 bases. Looked up from germline, CDR1 is SGHRS and CDR2 is YFSETQ. V was pared by 2 bases and J by 4 bases, with 8 bases of the junction left unmatched. CDR3 length: 15 amino acids. This chain's CDR3 is CASSLAGQDLETQYF. In DNA form, the CDR3 reads TGCGCCAGCAGCTTAGCAGGACAGGACCTAGAGACCCAGTACTTC. The full variable domain, with the rest looked up from reference TRBV5-1 and TRBJ2-5, is KAGVTQTPRYLIKTRGQQVTLSCSPISGHRSVSWYQQTPGQGLQFLFEYFSETQRNKGNFPGRFSGRQFSNSRSEMNVSTLELGDSALYLCASSLAGQDLETQYFGPGTRLLVL.

In regard to this clonotype: At one boundary the junction diverges from the germline segment, which might be a read error. V is TRBV4-3 and J is TRBJ2-1; D gene unclear. Germline values: CDR1 LGHNA, CDR2 YSLEER. The CDR3 sequence is 14 residues long. CDR3 amino acids: CASTQDTSYNEQFF. DNA for the CDR3: TGCGCCAGCACCCAAGACACCTCCTACAATGAGCAGTTCTTC.

Ten or more counts support this clonotype. This sequence joins TRBV7-2 and TRBJ2-7, with D maybe TRBD1 (5 bases). Trimming pared 1 base from V and 5 bases from J, leaving 12 bases between. Germline assignment: CDR1 SGHTA and CDR2 FQGNSA. The CDR3 is 14 residues long. The CDR3 coding sequence is TGTGCCAGCAGCTTAGTAAGGGGCCATGACGAGCAGTACTTC. It codes for CASSLVRGHDEQYF.

The chain employs TRBV11-2 and TRBJ2-2; D not resolved. The CDR3 runs to 13 residues. The germline V gene encodes CDR1 SGHAT and CDR2 FQNNGV. With 3 bases removed from V and 3 bases from J, the gap between germline ends came to 5 bases. The DNA of the CDR3 is TGTGCCAGCAGCTTTGTGTACACCGGGGAGCTGTTTTTT. Translated, it gives CASSFVYTGELFF.

This chain connects TRBV27 to TRBJ2-7; TRBD2 might be the D (5 bases). There are 13 residues in the CDR3. Germline V gene lookup returns CDR1 MNHEY and CDR2 SMNVEV (reference sequence). The V end lost 9 bases, the J end lost 2 bases, and 14 bases lay between the germline ends. The CDR3 DNA reads as TGTGCCAGGGAACTCGGAGGACCCTACGAGCAGTACTTC. This codes for CARELGGPYEQYF.

V gene TRBV5-1 combines with J gene TRBJ1-2; 7 bases agree with TRBD1. The CDR3 sequence is 17 residues long. Looked up from germline, CDR1 is SGHRS and CDR2 is YFSETQ. V shed 4 bases, J shed 0 bases, and the junction held 12 bases outside the gene matches. As DNA, the CDR3 is TGCGCCAGCAGCCCGTCGACAGGGAGAAGGACTAACTATGGCTACACCTTC. It encodes CASSPSTGRRTNYGYTF.

In its sample, this clonotype was seen a few times. This chain uses TRBV9 with TRBJ2-5, with a tentative D call TRBD2 (5 bases). Trimming stripped 0 bases from V and 4 bases from J, with 10 bases between. This CDR3 is built from 14 residues. Per germline, CDR1 SGDLS and CDR2 YYNGEE. CDR3 coding DNA: TGTGCCAGCAGCGTAGCTACGGGGTTAGAGACCCAGTACTTC. Its translation is CASSVATGLETQYF.

This chain links TRBV4-1 with TRBJ2-1; TRBD2 agrees at 8 bases. The V segment lost 3 bases and the J segment 3 bases; nucleotides outside the gene matches: 7. Germline CDR1 and CDR2: MGHRA and YSYEKL. This CDR3 has 16 amino acids. The chain's CDR3 is CASSQRAGAFYNEQFF. The CDR3 DNA follows: TGCGCCAGCAGCCAGAGAGCGGGGGCCTTCTACAATGAGCAGTTCTTC.

This clonotype was seen many times. CDR3 in DNA: TGTGCCAGCAGCGCTCAGGATGAGCAGTTCTTC. The encoded protein is CASSAQDEQFF. The J gene is TRBJ2-1, the V gene TRBV9; the D is unclear. Trimming removed 3 bases from V and 8 bases from J, with 6 bases in between. CDR1 is SGDLS, CDR2 YYNGEE, per germline. The CDR3 loop spans 11 amino acids.

The V call is TRBV27, the J call TRBJ2-2; the D is unclear. There are 15 residues in the CDR3. Germline V CDR1 and CDR2: MNHEY, SMNVEV (reference sequence). The V gene lost 7 bases and the J gene lost 1 base, with 13 bases spanning the gap. CDR3 in DNA: TGTGCCAGCATTAGTTACTCGGGGAACACCGGGGAGCTGTTTTTT. This sequence encodes CASISYSGNTGELFF.

The chain has TRBV20-1 and TRBJ2-3; 8 positions agree with TRBD1. The length of the CDR3 is 13 residues. The V gene end was trimmed by 4 bases and the J gene end by 5 bases; junction bases not matched to a gene: 5. Germline assignment: CDR1 DFQATT and CDR2 SNEGSKA (reference sequence). CDR3 protein: CSAKRQGKDTQYF. In nucleotides, the CDR3 is TGCAGTGCTAAACGACAGGGGAAAGATACGCAGTATTTT.

With respect to this clonotype: The CDR3 does not close with the conserved phenylalanine or tryptophan, likely indicating a read error. V gene TRBV7-8 combines with J gene TRBJ1-5; 9 bases are a match to TRBD1. V lost 1 base to trimming and J lost 4 bases; unmatched junction nucleotides: 8. The CDR3 spans 17 residues. The germline V gene has CDR1 SGHVS and CDR2 FQNEAQ. In DNA, the CDR3 is TGTGCCAGCAGCTTAGGTTACAGGGGGCCTCGGAATCAGCCCCAGCATTCT. As protein: CASSLGYRGPRNQPQHS.

There are many counts of this clonotype. The rearrangement links TRBV7-9 to TRBJ2-2; TRBD2 is a possible D gene (5 bases). V was clipped by 0 bases and J by 3 bases, with 8 bases between them. Germline CDR1 reads SEHNR; CDR2 reads FQNEAQ (reference sequence). The CDR3 consists of 15 residues. In nucleotides, the CDR3 is TGTGCCAGCAGCTTAGCGCGAGGGCACACCGGGGAGCTGTTTTTT. It translates to CASSLARGHTGELFF.

Many counts were recorded for this clonotype. V usage is TRBV20-1 and J usage is TRBJ2-7; 7 positions agree with TRBD1. Germline lookup yields CDR1 DFQATT and CDR2 SNEGSKA (reference sequence). This CDR3 comprises 14 residues. The J segment lost 0 bases and the V segment lost 2 bases, leaving 4 bases of the junction unmatched. CDR3 DNA sequence: TGCAGTGCTAGATCCCGACAGGGCTCCTACGAGCAGTACTTC. As protein: CSARSRQGSYEQYF.